What follows are 28 T cell receptor beta chains derived from one specimen sequenced in a study of CD8 T cells in Susac syndrome. The authors reverse transcribed about 0.5 to 1 ug RNA with random hexamers. Each CDR3 protein gets one entry after TCRdb re-called the immunoSEQ multiplex PCR reads with MiXCR. Of 200,000 to 300,000 distinct CDR3 sequences in the sample, around 96% were seen once. The sample comprised CD4+ T cells from PBMCs. These receptors were obtained from a human donor with Susac syndrome.

J is TRBJ1-2 and V is TRBV29-1; TRBD1 is a possible D gene (6 bases). Trimming cost V 5 bases and J 8 bases, with 15 bases left between them. Germline-derived CDR1 and CDR2 are SQVTM and ANQGSEA. This CDR3 has 12 amino acids. The CDR3 nucleotides are TGCAGCGTTATACAGGGAATTGGCGGCTACACCTTC. Amino acids: CSVIQGIGGYTF.

The V call is TRBV3-1, the J call TRBJ2-7, with 10 positions matching TRBD2. The germline CDR1 and CDR2 sequences are LGHDT and YNNKEL (reference sequence). The CDR3 loop spans 15 amino acids. Trimming cost V 3 bases and J 6 bases; bases outside gene matches: 8. The CDR3 sequence is CASSHVAGGIGEQYF. CDR3 nucleotide sequence: TGTGCCAGCAGCCACGTAGCGGGAGGAATCGGCGAGCAGTACTTC.

The genes are TRBV23-1 and TRBJ1-2; perhaps TRBD1 as D (5 bases). TRBV23-1 is treated as an ORF (open reading frame) with a function not yet certain. V was shortened by 5 bases and J by 4 bases, with 11 bases between the two germline ends. This CDR3 is built from 13 residues. CDR3 amino acids: CASSRGQVYGYTF. CDR3 DNA sequence: TGCGCCAGCAGTAGGGGCCAGGTCTATGGCTACACCTTC.

The chain carries TRBV29-1 and TRBJ2-2, with 9 bases identical to TRBD2. The germline V gene has CDR1 SQVTM and CDR2 ANQGSEA. The CDR3 length is 13 residues. V trimming: 8 bases; J trimming: 4 bases; junction bases outside the gene matches: 5. The CDR3 coding sequence is TGCAGCATCATGCGGGGGGGCACCGGGGAGCTGTTTTTT. Its translation is CSIMRGGTGELFF.

J is TRBJ2-7 and V is TRBV12-5; no definite D call. CDR1 is LGHNT and CDR2 is FRNRAP in the germline V gene. The CDR3 spans 14 residues. The germline V and J ends were trimmed by 0 bases and 0 bases, with 6 bases remaining between them. CDR3 residues: CASGLVGSSYEQYF. The CDR3, as DNA: TGTGCTAGTGGTTTGGTCGGTAGCTCCTACGAGCAGTACTTC. Complete variable domain (other parts from reference TRBV12-5 and TRBJ2-7): DARVTQTPRHKVTEMGQEVTMRCQPILGHNTVFWYRQTMMQGLELLAYFRNRAPLDDSGMPKDRFSAEMPDATLATLKIQPSEPRDSAVYFCASGLVGSSYEQYFGPGTRLTVT.

The chain has TRBV28 and TRBJ1-1; D gene unclear. This CDR3 has 14 amino acids. From germline, CDR1 is MDHEN and CDR2 SYDVKM. The germline V and J ends were trimmed by 11 bases and 0 bases, with 16 bases remaining between them. The CDR3 region is CACLQVRVNTEAFF. CDR3 DNA: TGTGCCTGCCTACAAGTTCGGGTGAACACTGAAGCTTTCTTT.

This chain joins TRBV4-1 and TRBJ1-3; 7 bases are a match to TRBD1. Germline V gene lookup returns CDR1 MGHRA and CDR2 YSYEKL. Trimming took 0 bases from V and 3 from J; bases not matched to a gene: 5. The CDR3 is 16 residues long. The CDR3 DNA sequence: TGCGCCAGCAGCCAAGATTACAGGGGAGATGGAAACACCATATATTTT. Translation gives CASSQDYRGDGNTIYF.

This rearrangement joins TRBV29-1 to TRBJ1-4, with D perhaps matching TRBD1 (6 bases). The CDR3 covers 13 residues. Germline CDR1 and CDR2: SQVTM and ANQGSEA. V dropped 7 bases and J dropped 2 bases, with 11 bases sitting between them. The CDR3 DNA is TGCAGCGCCCAGGGGTCGACTAATGAAAAACTGTTTTTT. Protein product: CSAQGSTNEKLFF.

V usage is TRBV30 and J usage is TRBJ1-2; no clear D gene. Trimming shortened V by 7 bases and J by 3 bases, and 15 bases separated the two germline ends. This CDR3 has 13 residues. Germline assignment: CDR1 GTSNPN and CDR2 SVGIG (reference sequence). CDR3 bases: TGTGCCTTGGAGGAAGCAGGTCACTATGGCTACACCTTC. This gives the protein CALEEAGHYGYTF.

The chain employs TRBV20-1 and TRBJ2-1; 8 bases map to TRBD2. Germline V gene data show CDR1 as DFQATT and CDR2 as SNEGSKA (reference sequence). The CDR3 sequence is 12 residues long. Written as DNA, the CDR3 is TGCAGCACTAGCGGTCTTTGGAATGAGCAGTTCTTC. Protein: CSTSGLWNEQFF.

The rearrangement joins TRBV10-1 to TRBJ1-5, with D unresolved. Germline CDR1 is WNHNN and CDR2 is SYGVQD (reference sequence). The length of the CDR3 is 16 residues. V was clipped by 3 bases and J by 0 bases, with 12 bases between them. The CDR3 loop is CASSDTQTHSNQPQHF. The CDR3 region has the DNA TGCGCCAGCAGTGATACTCAGACACATAGCAATCAGCCCCAGCATTTT.

V and J are TRBV9 and TRBJ2-1; 7 nucleotides match TRBD2. V gave up 0 bases and J gave up 3 bases; unmatched junction bases: 3. This CDR3 region has 15 residues. CDR1 and CDR2 from the germline V gene are SGDLS and YYNGEE. The CDR3 reads CASSVEGGSYNEQFF. The DNA for the CDR3 is TGTGCCAGCAGCGTAGAGGGAGGGAGCTACAATGAGCAGTTCTTC.

The V gene is TRBV14, the J gene TRBJ2-5; the match to TRBD2 covers 9 bases. The J segment lost 4 bases and the V segment lost 0 bases, leaving 6 bases of the junction unmatched. Germline V gene data show CDR1 as SGHDN and CDR2 as FVKESK. This CDR3 contains 16 residues. The DNA of the CDR3 is TGTGCCAGCAGCCAAGAGGAAGGTAGCGGGGGAGAGACCCAGTACTTC. Translated, it gives CASSQEEGSGGETQYF.

The CDR3 DNA follows: TGCAGTGCTAGCCCCAAGAGCTCCTACGAGCAGTACTTC. Residues: CSASPKSSYEQYF. The chain links TRBV20-1 to TRBJ2-7; D not certain. Looked up from germline, CDR1 is DFQATT and CDR2 is SNEGSKA (reference sequence). The CDR3 runs to 13 residues. V was clipped by 3 bases and J by 0 bases, with 9 bases between them.

The J gene is TRBJ1-5, the V gene TRBV12-3 or TRBV12-4, with D hard to call. Trimming took off 4 bases at V and 0 bases at J, with 7 bases between the two ends. The CDR3 totals 14 residues. The CDR3 nucleotides read TGTGCCAGCAGTTCCGGGATTAGCAATCAGCCCCAGCATTTT. Protein product: CASSSGISNQPQHF.

The chain combines TRBV12-3 or TRBV12-4 with TRBJ1-5; no firm D call. V gave up 5 bases and J gave up 5 bases, with 10 bases separating them. CDR3 length equals 13 residues. The CDR3 region has the DNA TGTGCCAGCAGTCGAGACACGGATCAGCCCCAGCATTTT. This sequence encodes CASSRDTDQPQHF.

The chain carries TRBV20-1 and TRBJ2-3; 11 bases agree with TRBD2. The CDR3 consists of 15 residues. CDR1 is DFQATT, CDR2 SNEGSKA, per germline (reference sequence). Trimming at V came to 5 bases and at J to 1 base, leaving 5 bases not matched to a gene. This CDR3 reads CSAFSGRARTDTQYF. The DNA for the CDR3 is TGCAGTGCTTTTAGCGGGAGGGCGCGCACAGATACGCAGTATTTT.

The chain couples TRBV7-9 to TRBJ2-5; possible D gene TRBD1, 6 bases. This CDR3 contains 14 residues. The germline V gene has CDR1 SEHNR and CDR2 FQNEAQ (reference sequence). V was shortened by 5 bases and J by 2 bases, with 12 bases between the two germline ends. The CDR3 bases are TGTGCCAGCAGCCGGGACATGTTACAAGAGACCCAGTACTTC. This translates into CASSRDMLQETQYF.

The chain recombines TRBV19 with TRBJ2-5; D possibly corresponds to TRBD1 (6 bases). Germline V gives CDR1 LNHDA, CDR2 SQIVND (reference sequence). This CDR3 comprises 12 residues. Deletions cut 5 bases from V and 6 bases from J, with 10 bases between. The CDR3 sequence: CASSVDRKTQYF. DNA for the CDR3: TGTGCCAGTAGTGTGGACAGAAAGACCCAGTACTTC. Full variable domain (rest looked up from reference TRBV19 and TRBJ2-5): DGGITQSPKYLFRKEGQNVTLSCEQNLNHDAMYWYRQDPGQGLRLIYYSQIVNDFQKGDIAEGYSVSREKKESFPLTVTSAQKNPTAFYLCASSVDRKTQYFGPGTRLLVL.

V is TRBV27 and J is TRBJ2-1; D not resolved. Germline CDR1 MNHEY, CDR2 SMNVEV (reference sequence). The CDR3 consists of 12 residues. The V and J ends lost 2 bases and 6 bases respectively, with 5 bases between them. CDR3 protein: CASSLNTNEQFF. The CDR3 region has the DNA TGTGCCAGCAGTTTAAACACCAATGAGCAGTTCTTC.

The chain carries TRBV10-3 and TRBJ2-5, with unresolved D. This CDR3 spans 13 amino acids. Germline CDR1 is ENHRY and CDR2 is SYGVKD. Trimming removed 3 bases from V and 5 bases from J, with 10 bases in between. This CDR3 is CAISESPLETQYF. The CDR3 DNA is TGTGCCATCAGTGAAAGTCCGCTCGAGACCCAGTACTTC.

The J gene is TRBJ1-5, the V gene TRBV30; D remains unclear. Trimming removed 0 bases at V and 7 bases at J, with 13 bases between. Germline CDR1 and CDR2: GTSNPN and SVGIG (reference sequence). This CDR3 region has 14 residues. The CDR3 sequence: CAWSVMGTEQPQHF. The DNA for the CDR3 is TGTGCCTGGAGTGTGATGGGTACGGAGCAGCCCCAGCATTTT.

The chain's CDR3 is CASRAGEEGTEAFF. CDR3 coding DNA: TGCGCCAGCAGGGCAGGGGAGGAGGGCACTGAAGCTTTCTTT. The chain uses TRBV5-1 and TRBJ1-1; a weak D match, TRBD1 (6 bases). Germline values: CDR1 SGHRS, CDR2 YFSETQ. CDR3 length: 14 residues. Trimming removed 5 bases from V and 4 bases from J, with 15 bases in between. The whole variable domain, filled in from reference TRBV5-1 and TRBJ1-1, reads KAGVTQTPRYLIKTRGQQVTLSCSPISGHRSVSWYQQTPGQGLQFLFEYFSETQRNKGNFPGRFSGRQFSNSRSEMNVSTLELGDSALYLCASRAGEEGTEAFFGQGTRLTVV.

The V and J genes are TRBV24-1 and TRBJ2-1, with 12 bases matching TRBD2. V gave up 3 bases and J gave up 8 bases; unmatched junction bases: 7. Germline V gene lookup returns CDR1 KGHDR and CDR2 SFDVKD. The CDR3 covers 16 residues. The CDR3 bases are TGTGCCACCAGTGATGAAACTAGCGGGAGGACCTATGAGCAGTTCTTC. Translation gives CATSDETSGRTYEQFF.

The chain carries TRBV20-1 and TRBJ2-1; D call uncertain. The CDR3 contains 11 residues. Germline CDR1 reads DFQATT; CDR2 reads SNEGSKA (reference sequence). V lost 4 bases and J 4 bases, leaving 5 bases between the germline ends. The CDR3 loop reads CSANGYNEQFF. The CDR3 DNA follows: TGCAGTGCTAACGGATACAATGAGCAGTTCTTC.

The chain employs TRBV5-6 and TRBJ2-1; D remains ambiguous. This CDR3 region has 13 residues. V lost 4 bases to trimming and J lost 5 bases, with 10 bases between them. Per germline, CDR1 SGHDT and CDR2 YYEEEE. CDR3 sequence: CASSPIPDNEQFF. CDR3 in DNA: TGTGCCAGCAGCCCCATTCCGGACAATGAGCAGTTCTTC.

The chain employs TRBV9 and TRBJ2-3, with TRBD2 matching over 7 bases. The V and J ends lost 0 bases and 2 bases, in that order; junction bases with no gene match: 3. The CDR3 is 15 residues long. The germline gives CDR1 SGDLS, CDR2 YYNGEE. The CDR3 sequence is CASSVDGRFTDTQYF. CDR3 bases: TGTGCCAGCAGCGTAGACGGGAGGTTCACAGATACGCAGTATTTT.

The chain carries TRBV20-1 and TRBJ2-5; the D gene is possibly TRBD2 (6 bases). Trimming pared 5 bases from V and 3 bases from J, leaving 13 bases between. CDR3 size: 13 residues. Germline CDR1 and CDR2: DFQATT and SNEGSKA (reference sequence). CDR3 residues: CSAPWGVKETQYF. The DNA of the CDR3 is TGCAGTGCTCCCTGGGGGGTAAAAGAGACCCAGTACTTC.